This entry concerns a single TCR beta chain. The ends lost 5 bases at V and 7 bases at J; junction bases unmatched: 9. This CDR3 has 16 amino acids. Germline V gives CDR1 SNHLY, CDR2 FYNNEI. The data derive from a study of beta chain features in type 1 diabetes. TCRB transcripts that were expressed got sequenced, as all of the isolated RNA had been reverse transcribed. The repertoire was sequenced with immunoSEQ multiplex PCR; TCRdb's copy has only in-frame clones and lacks some. In the table there are 970,000 or so clones, 15% to 20% of which are singletons. The gene calls are TRBV2 and TRBJ2-1; 12 nucleotides align to TRBD2. Sequences were obtained from naive CD4+ T cells from blood. This TCR was sampled from a woman between 18 and 30 years old in good health. The CDR3 here is CASSHSSGRAGNEQFF. In DNA form, the CDR3 reads TGTGCCAGCAGTCATTCTAGCGGGAGGGCTGGAAATGAGCAGTTCTTC.